The 2 T cell receptor beta chains below were found in one sample sequenced in a study of blood T cell repertoires in COVID-19. Generated by immunoSEQ multiplex PCR, the TCRdb table keeps only in-frame clones and is missing some. The repertoire holds roughly 180,000 clones, with roughly 86% as singletons. Sequenced sample: peripheral blood. These receptors originate from a man aged 40-55 years who had recovered from COVID-19.

The CDR3 loop is CASSPGDSRLFYTF. The CDR3 DNA sequence: TGCGCCAGCAGCCCTGGGGACAGTAGACTTTTTTACACCTTC. The rearrangement links TRBV5-1 to TRBJ1-2; TRBD1 aligns across 7 bases. The CDR3 runs to 14 residues. CDR1 and CDR2 (germline): SGHRS, YFSETQ. V trimming: 4 bases; J trimming: 11 bases; junction bases outside the gene matches: 14.

The chain combines TRBV10-3 with TRBJ2-7; tentatively, D is TRBD2 (7 bases). V was shortened by 10 bases and J by 5 bases, with 24 bases between the two germline ends. This CDR3 is 15 amino acids long. Germline V lookup: CDR1 ENHRY, CDR2 SYGVKD. This CDR3 is CASTSRGGSSDEQYF. The DNA of the CDR3 is TGTGCCAGCACCAGTAGGGGGGGTTCGAGCGACGAGCAGTACTTC.